What follows are 23 T cell receptor beta chains derived from one specimen sequenced in a study of OX40 agonist ivuxolimab in advanced cancers. Data came from immunoSEQ multiplex PCR; TCRdb stores just in-frame clones and leaves some out. The sample carries 90,000 to 100,000 clones, roughly nine tenths recorded once. Source: CD4+ or CD8+ T cells sorted from blood, taken in a trial of the OX40 agonist ivuxolimab. These TCRs come from an adult with an advanced solid tumor such as melanoma, head and neck, liver or kidney cancer.

This rearrangement joins TRBV4-2 to TRBJ2-1; 11 bases are a match to TRBD2. This CDR3 region has 16 residues. Per the germline V gene, CDR1 is LGHNA and CDR2 is YNFKEQ. The V and J ends lost 0 bases and 7 bases, in that order; junction bases with no gene match: 5. For the CDR3, the DNA is TGTGCCAGCAGCCAAGATTTTCTAGCGGGAGGTAATGAGCAGTTCTTC. Translation: CASSQDFLAGGNEQFF.

In the case of this clone: Other DNA sequences within the sample encode an identical CDR3. V is TRBV4-2 and J is TRBJ2-5; D is tentatively TRBD1 or TRBD2 (5 bases each). The germline V and J ends were trimmed by 1 base and 5 bases, with 5 bases remaining between them. CDR3 length: 12 residues. Germline V gene data show CDR1 as LGHNA and CDR2 as YNFKEQ. The CDR3 sequence is CASSQGGETQYF. The CDR3 DNA is TGTGCCAGCAGCCAAGGGGGGGAGACCCAGTACTTC.

V and J are TRBV7-9 and TRBJ2-3; 13 bases are shared with TRBD2. The junction had 5 bases not matched to a gene; V was cut back by 5 bases and J by 0 bases. CDR1 is SEHNR, CDR2 FQNEAQ, per germline (reference sequence). The CDR3 is made up of 17 amino acids. CDR3 sequence reads: CASSVRLAGGSTDTQYF. The DNA for the CDR3 is TGTGCCAGCAGCGTAAGACTAGCGGGGGGTAGCACAGATACGCAGTATTTT.

The table lists this clone with a few counts. The gene calls are TRBV27 and TRBJ2-1; D gene unclear. In germline, CDR1 is MNHEY, CDR2 SMNVEV (reference sequence). CDR3 length: 14 amino acids. V dropped 5 bases and J dropped 10 bases, with 18 bases sitting between them. The CDR3 loop is CASSPKERRREQFF. The CDR3 DNA reads TGTGCCAGCAGTCCCAAGGAGCGCCGGCGGGAGCAGTTCTTC.

The chain joins TRBV7-9 to TRBJ2-3; D remains unclear. V shed 1 base and J shed 4 bases, with 12 bases lying between them. The CDR3 extends over 15 amino acids. Per the germline V gene, CDR1 is SEHNR and CDR2 is FQNEAQ (reference sequence). The CDR3 region has the DNA TGTGCCAGCAGCTTAGTAGGAATATCCCCAGATACGCAGTATTTT. This encodes CASSLVGISPDTQYF. The full variable domain, in which reference TRBV7-9 and TRBJ2-3 provide the parts outside the CDR3, is DTGVSQNPRHKITKRGQNVTFRCDPISEHNRLYWYRQTLGQGPEFLTYFQNEAQLEKSRLLSDRFSAERPKGSFSTLEIQRTEQGDSAMYLCASSLVGISPDTQYFGPGTRLTVL.

The rearrangement uses TRBV2 and TRBJ1-3; D gene uncertain. CDR3 size: 14 residues. The germline CDR1 and CDR2 sequences are SNHLY and FYNNEI. V was pared by 11 bases and J by 0 bases, with 14 bases between. This chain's CDR3 is CAGGRNDSGNTIYF. As DNA, the CDR3 is TGTGCCGGCGGTCGCAATGACTCTGGAAACACCATATATTTT.

The genes are TRBV6-5 and TRBJ1-2, with TRBD1 matching over 7 bases. This CDR3 has 14 residues. Trimming cost V 2 bases and J 3 bases; bases outside gene matches: 3. Germline-derived CDR1 and CDR2 are MNHEY and SVGAGI. CDR3 sequence: CASSYNRGDYGYTF. CDR3 nucleotide sequence: TGTGCCAGCAGTTACAACAGGGGAGACTATGGCTACACCTTC.

The chain joins TRBV5-1 to TRBJ1-5; 7 positions match TRBD1. Germline-derived CDR1 and CDR2 are SGHRS and YFSETQ. CDR3 length equals 17 residues. V shed 1 base and J 0 bases; nucleotides not matched to a gene: 7. The CDR3 DNA is TGCGCCAGCAGCTTGTGGCCAGGGGGGGATAGCAATCAGCCCCAGCATTTT. This encodes CASSLWPGGDSNQPQHF.

The rearrangement uses TRBV4-2 and TRBJ2-1; D unclear. Germline CDR1 LGHNA, CDR2 YNFKEQ. CDR3 length: 14 residues. The germline V and J ends were trimmed by 4 bases and 3 bases, with 10 bases remaining between them. The CDR3: CASSLERIYNEQFF. CDR3 bases: TGTGCCAGCAGCCTTGAGCGCATCTACAATGAGCAGTTCTTC.

This chain uses TRBV4-1 with TRBJ2-7; possibly TRBD1 or TRBD2 for D (5 bases each). The CDR3 runs 15 residues. CDR1 is MGHRA and CDR2 is YSYEKL in the germline V gene. V gave up 3 bases and J gave up 7 bases, with 19 bases separating them. The CDR3 nucleotides are TGCGCCAGCAGCCAGGATCACACCGGGGCCAGGGAGCAGTACTTC. It translates to CASSQDHTGAREQYF.

The gene calls are TRBV19 and TRBJ1-2; D is ambiguous. The V and J ends lost 0 bases and 2 bases respectively, with 4 bases between them. From germline, CDR1 is LNHDA and CDR2 SQIVND (reference sequence). CDR3 length: 13 residues. This chain's CDR3 is CASSIDGNYGYTF. DNA of the CDR3: TGTGCCAGTAGTATAGACGGGAACTATGGCTACACCTTC. Together with reference TRBV19 and TRBJ1-2, the CDR3 gives the full variable domain: DGGITQSPKYLFRKEGQNVTLSCEQNLNHDAMYWYRQDPGQGLRLIYYSQIVNDFQKGDIAEGYSVSREKKESFPLTVTSAQKNPTAFYLCASSIDGNYGYTFGSGTRLTVV.

The chain has TRBV7-9 and TRBJ2-7; D unresolved. Trimming cost V 3 bases and J 3 bases, with 6 bases left between them. Germline loops: CDR1 SEHNR, CDR2 FQNEAQ (reference sequence). CDR3 length equals 12 residues. The CDR3 reads CASSFTGYEQYV. CDR3 bases: TGTGCCAGCAGCTTTACGGGCTACGAGCAGTACGTC.

V usage is TRBV5-6 and J usage is TRBJ1-2, with a weak D call TRBD1 (6 bases). Germline CDR1 is SGHDT and CDR2 is YYEEEE. V dropped 0 bases and J dropped 4 bases, with 13 bases sitting between them. CDR3 size: 15 residues. In DNA, the CDR3 is TGTGCCAGCAGCTTGGGATCTGGACAGCTCTATGGCTACACCTTC. This codes for CASSLGSGQLYGYTF.

The CDR3 spells CASSTNPGGSAGELFF. CDR3 nucleotide sequence: TGTGCCAGCAGTACCAACCCTGGCGGGAGCGCCGGGGAGCTGTTTTTT. This chain connects TRBV7-2 to TRBJ2-2; 7 bases align to TRBD2. The CDR3 totals 16 residues. CDR1 SGHTA and CDR2 FQGNSA come from the germline V gene. Trimming cost V 6 bases and J 6 bases; bases outside gene matches: 13. Variable domain in full (rest from reference TRBV7-2 and TRBJ2-2): GAGVSQSPSNKVTEKGKDVELRCDPISGHTALYWYRQSLGQGLEFLIYFQGNSAPDKSGLPSDRFSAERTGGSVSTLTIQRTQQEDSAVYLCASSTNPGGSAGELFFGEGSRLTVL.

This chain links TRBV19 with TRBJ2-1; TRBD2 aligns across 10 bases. CDR3 length: 15 amino acids. After removal of 1 base from V and 8 bases from J, the junction contained 5 bases not matched to a gene. Germline V CDR1 and CDR2: LNHDA, SQIVND (reference sequence). The CDR3: CASSIVLAGVDEQFF. Written as DNA, the CDR3 is TGTGCCAGTAGTATAGTTCTAGCGGGAGTGGATGAGCAGTTCTTC.

This sequence joins TRBV18 and TRBJ2-5; no clear D gene. The CDR3 has 14 amino acids. Germline-derived CDR1 and CDR2 are KGHSH and LQKENI. Trimming removed 1 base from V and 4 bases from J, with 10 bases in between. CDR3 bases: TGTGCCAGCTCACCACGACGAGCTGGAGAGACCCAGTACTTC. Its translation is CASSPRRAGETQYF.

The chain is built from TRBV2 and TRBJ2-1; weak D call: TRBD2 (5 bases). Germline assignment: CDR1 SNHLY and CDR2 FYNNEI. This CDR3 comprises 15 residues. V lost 2 bases and J 12 bases, leaving 20 bases between the germline ends. CDR3 loop: CASSEPRERGHRQFF. The CDR3 DNA reads TGTGCCAGCAGTGAACCGAGAGAACGGGGTCACCGGCAGTTCTTC.

The genes are TRBV28 and TRBJ1-1, with D perhaps TRBD1 (5 bases). The CDR3 extends over 14 amino acids. Trimming stripped 4 bases from V and 5 bases from J, with 14 bases between. CDR1 MDHEN and CDR2 SYDVKM come from the germline V gene. The CDR3 DNA sequence: TGTGCCAGCAGTTCGACAGTTCCCCTGACTGAAGCTTTCTTT. Translated, it gives CASSSTVPLTEAFF.

This sequence joins TRBV7-9 and TRBJ1-5; 9 nucleotides line up with TRBD1. The CDR3 has 15 amino acids. V shed 0 bases, J shed 4 bases, and the junction held 1 base outside the gene matches. The germline gives CDR1 SEHNR, CDR2 FQNEAQ (reference sequence). CDR3 sequence: CASSLAGQGNQPQHF. CDR3 nucleotide sequence: TGTGCCAGCAGCTTAGCCGGACAGGGGAATCAGCCCCAGCATTTT.

This clone was seen ten or more times. This sequence joins TRBV29-1 and TRBJ1-2; D remains ambiguous. Trimming took off 4 bases at V and 0 bases at J, with 9 bases between the two ends. Germline V lookup: CDR1 SQVTM, CDR2 ANQGSEA. This CDR3 is built from 13 residues. CDR3 DNA sequence: TGCAGCGTTGCTACTACAGCTAACTATGGCTACACCTTC. It codes for CSVATTANYGYTF.

This sequence joins TRBV2 and TRBJ1-5, with 8 bases lining up with TRBD1. CDR1 SNHLY and CDR2 FYNNEI come from the germline V gene. The junction had 9 bases not matched to a gene; V was cut back by 5 bases and J by 3 bases. The CDR3 has 16 residues. The CDR3 loop reads CASSSQGADVNQPQHF. CDR3 bases: TGTGCCAGCAGTTCGCAGGGGGCTGATGTCAATCAGCCCCAGCATTTT.

The genes are TRBV7-9 and TRBJ1-6; D ambiguous. The V end lost 1 base, the J end lost 9 bases, and 10 bases lay between the germline ends. The CDR3 extends over 14 amino acids. Per the germline V gene, CDR1 is SEHNR and CDR2 is FQNEAQ (reference sequence). Here the CDR3 reads CASSLEFGSSPLHF. In DNA form, the CDR3 reads TGTGCCAGCAGCTTAGAATTCGGGTCTTCACCCCTCCACTTT.

The rearrangement links TRBV5-5 to TRBJ2-5, with D unresolved. In germline, CDR1 is SGHKS, CDR2 YYEKEE (reference sequence). V lost 0 bases and J lost 1, with 10 bases in between. The CDR3 is 15 amino acids. The CDR3 protein is CASSLVLGFQETQYF. DNA of the CDR3: TGTGCCAGCAGCTTGGTATTGGGCTTCCAAGAGACCCAGTACTTC.